This T cell receptor (beta chain) derives from a study of cytomegalovirus exposure and HLA in healthy donors. Across the study: Sequencing of roughly 180 million T cells in an earlier analysis found 100 million to 140 million unique TCR beta sequences.

Remarks on this clone: The antigen remains unidentified.

General study findings and limits: In all likelihood, a cluster of highly shared sequence variants was a sequencing artifact. Donors were assumed by presence/absence analyses to have roughly uniform sequencing depth. In a later analysis, DRB1 alleles had the most associated TCRs; HLA-C alleles the fewest.

CDR3 length equals 12 residues. Germline CDR1 is MNHEY and CDR2 is SVGAGI. V was trimmed by 6 bases and J by 5 bases, leaving 10 bases between them. The study ran its PCR with 60 Vbeta and 13 Jbeta primers. Method: immunoSEQ multiplex PCR; TCRdb's copy keeps in-frame clones and lacks some. This table has about 95,000 clones, roughly four fifths appearing once. The TCR was taken from a man aged 25 to 40 in good health and CMV-seropositive. The chain employs TRBV6-5 and TRBJ1-1; a possible D gene is TRBD1 (6 bases). Sequenced material: PBMCs. CDR3: CASRTGLTEAFF. CDR3 in DNA: TGTGCCAGCAGGACAGGTTTGACTGAAGCTTTCTTT.